This TCR beta chain was profiled in a study of beta chain features in type 1 diabetes. Study-level points and caveats: Moderate but significant shortening of TCRB CDR3s was recorded in all four CD4+ subsets from Type 1 diabetes patients. Cells with high TCR expression could be over-represented by cDNA sequencing.

Reverse transcribing all isolated RNA meant expressed TCRB transcripts were sequenced. The table came from immunoSEQ multiplex PCR; TCRdb's copy has only in-frame clones and leaves some out. In the table there are more than 110,000 clones, 6.9% of which are singletons. This CDR3 spans 13 amino acids. The trim removed 4 bases at V and 7 bases at J, leaving 6 bases unmatched. CDR1 and CDR2 from the germline V gene are SNHLY and FYNNEI. A note on this clone: What it binds is not known.

The material sequenced was central memory CD4+ T cells from blood. The gene calls are TRBV2 and TRBJ2-7; 8 bases are a match to TRBD1. The TCR was taken from a woman aged 25 to 39 in good health. Here the CDR3 DNA reads TGTGCCAGCAGTGCCGGACAGGGTCAGGAGCAGTACTTC. Translated, it gives CASSAGQGQEQYF.